The 18 T cell receptor beta chains below all came from one sample that was sequenced in a study of response to subunit inactivated influenza vaccine. Each CDR3 protein gets one entry after TCRdb re-called the RT-PCR reads with MiXCR. Of roughly 500,000 distinct CDR3 sequences in the sample, more than 15% were seen once. Specimen: CD4+ T cells sorted from PBMCs, collected 23 to 25 months after vaccination. These TCRs come from a man in his fifties or sixties who received an inactivated influenza vaccine.

The sample holds a few counts of this clonotype. The chain employs TRBV9 and TRBJ2-2; D is undetermined. The CDR3 length is 13 residues. Germline V gene sequence: CDR1 SGDLS, CDR2 YYNGEE. Trimming shortened V by 3 bases and J by 7 bases, and 10 bases separated the two germline ends. In nucleotides, the CDR3 is TGTGCCAGCAGCGGGGGTCTTGGCGGGGAGCTGTTTTTT. Protein sequence: CASSGGLGGELFF.

The rearrangement links TRBV5-1 to TRBJ1-2, with 9 bases fitting TRBD1. This CDR3 comprises 14 residues. Germline CDR1 reads SGHRS; CDR2 reads YFSETQ. V was pared by 4 bases and J by 5 bases, with 6 bases of the junction left unmatched. CDR3 amino acids: CASSRGQGPYGYTF. The CDR3 coding sequence is TGCGCCAGCAGCCGGGGACAGGGTCCTTATGGCTACACCTTC.

The CDR3: CASSLNPGKETQYF. CDR3 DNA sequence: TGTGCCAGCAGCTTAAATCCAGGGAAAGAGACCCAGTACTTC. This chain joins TRBV7-7 and TRBJ2-5; tentatively, D is TRBD1 (5 bases). V was trimmed by 2 bases and J by 3 bases, leaving 10 bases between them. This CDR3 region has 14 residues. The V gene's germline CDR1 is SSHAT and CDR2 FNYEAQ (reference sequence).

This clonotype showed up many times. The chain joins TRBV29-1 to TRBJ2-3; TRBD1 might be the D (6 bases). Trimming left V 4 bases short and J 5 bases short, with 19 bases between. Germline CDR1 SQVTM, CDR2 ANQGSEA. This CDR3 spans 15 amino acids. The CDR3 reads CSVAQAGAIGDTQYF. The CDR3 DNA sequence: TGCAGCGTTGCCCAGGCAGGGGCCATTGGAGATACGCAGTATTTT.

This clonotype has a handful of counts. The CDR3 coding sequence is TGCAGCGTCTCGACAGGGGGCGCTTCTGGGGCCAACGTCCTGACTTTC. This codes for CSVSTGGASGANVLTF. The genes are TRBV29-1 and TRBJ2-6; 10 bases match TRBD1. Germline V gene lookup returns CDR1 SQVTM and CDR2 ANQGSEA. The V and J ends lost 6 bases and 1 base, in that order; junction bases with no gene match: 6. The CDR3 runs to 16 residues.

This clonotype turned up a few times. The CDR3: CASRWGPLEKLFF. CDR3 sequence (DNA): TGTGCCAGCAGATGGGGACCTCTGGAAAAACTGTTTTTT. The chain combines TRBV12-3 or TRBV12-4 with TRBJ1-4; weak D call: TRBD1 (5 bases). The length of the CDR3 is 13 residues. V lost 6 bases and J lost 8, with 13 bases in between.

This clonotype was seen many times. This sequence joins TRBV3-1 and TRBJ1-5; D is unclear. CDR3 size: 13 residues. Germline loops: CDR1 LGHDT, CDR2 YNNKEL (reference sequence). Trimming shortened V by 0 bases and J by 10 bases, and 10 bases separated the two germline ends. The CDR3 region has the DNA TGTGCCAGCAGCCAAGAATGGGAAGGACCCCAGCATTTT. It encodes CASSQEWEGPQHF.

This clonotype was counted a few times. This chain connects TRBV3-1 to TRBJ1-1; a possible D gene is TRBD1 (5 bases). The CDR3 is 15 amino acids. V was clipped by 0 bases and J by 6 bases, with 14 bases between them. Germline CDR1 is LGHDT and CDR2 is YNNKEL (reference sequence). The CDR3 nucleotides are TGTGCCAGCAGCCAAGACAGGGTGTTGTTTCCTGAAGCTTTCTTT. As protein: CASSQDRVLFPEAFF. The complete variable domain, with remaining parts taken from reference TRBV3-1 and TRBJ1-1, reads DTAVSQTPKYLVTQMGNDKSIKCEQNLGHDTMYWYKQDSKKFLKIMFSYNNKELIINETVPNRFSPKSPDKAHLNLHINSLELGDSAVYFCASSQDRVLFPEAFFGQGTRLTVV.

The rearrangement joins TRBV6-2 or TRBV6-3 to TRBJ1-1; D is ambiguous. The length of the CDR3 is 13 residues. Looked up from germline, CDR1 is MNHEY and CDR2 is SVGEGT. Trimming pared 7 bases from V and 11 bases from J, leaving 20 bases between. CDR3 nucleotides: TGTGCCAGCACCCCCTTTCAGAAGAGCTGGGCTTTCTTT. Amino acids: CASTPFQKSWAFF.

This clonotype was counted at least ten times. The rearrangement joins TRBV20-1 to TRBJ1-2; D possibly corresponds to TRBD1 (5 bases). Germline CDR1 DFQATT, CDR2 SNEGSKA (reference sequence). The length of the CDR3 is 13 residues. The V end was cut by 7 bases, the J end by 2 bases, with 14 bases between. The CDR3: CSVPDTRNYGYTF. The CDR3 DNA sequence: TGCAGTGTCCCGGACACCAGAAACTATGGCTACACCTTC.

This sequence joins TRBV6-4 and TRBJ1-2, with D tentatively TRBD1 (5 bases). V lost 3 bases and J 4 bases, leaving 15 bases between the germline ends. CDR3 length equals 15 residues. Germline values: CDR1 MRHNA, CDR2 SNTAGT. CDR3 coding DNA: TGTGCCAGCAGTGAACAGCCCAGGGTCGGCTATGGCTACACCTTC. This encodes CASSEQPRVGYGYTF.

The chain carries TRBV20-1 and TRBJ2-5; 7 nucleotides align to TRBD1. Germline CDR1 is DFQATT and CDR2 is SNEGSKA (reference sequence). The CDR3 runs to 14 residues. V shed 4 bases, J shed 2 bases, and the junction held 7 bases outside the gene matches. The CDR3 sequence: CSATDRVFQETQYF. The CDR3, as DNA: TGCAGTGCTACCGACAGGGTTTTTCAAGAGACCCAGTACTTC.

This clonotype was observed at least ten times. A read error may account for a junction end that differs from germline. The chain is built from TRBV7-7 and TRBJ2-1, with D tentatively TRBD1 (6 bases). There are 14 residues in the CDR3. CDR1 SSHAT and CDR2 FNYEAQ come from the germline V gene (reference sequence). The CDR3 DNA is TGTGCTAGCAGCTTGGGGACACCCTACAATGAGCAGTTCTTC. It codes for CASSLGTPYNEQFF.

This clonotype was observed at least ten times. Written as DNA, the CDR3 is TGTGCCAGCAGCTTAGGGGACCTTAATGAAAAACTGTTTTTT. Protein product: CASSLGDLNEKLFF. J is TRBJ1-4 and V is TRBV11-2, with a possible D match to TRBD1 (5 bases). The CDR3 contains 14 residues. V was shortened by 1 base and J by 4 bases, with 7 bases between the two germline ends. CDR1 SGHAT and CDR2 FQNNGV come from the germline V gene. The full variable domain, in which reference TRBV11-2 and TRBJ1-4 provide the parts outside the CDR3, is EAGVAQSPRYKIIEKRQSVAFWCNPISGHATLYWYQQILGQGPKLLIQFQNNGVVDDSQLPKDRFSAERLKGVDSTLKIQPAKLEDSAVYLCASSLGDLNEKLFFGSGTQLSVL.

The CDR3 protein is CASSPRGGLYNYGYTF. The CDR3 coding sequence is TGTGCCAGCAGCCCAAGGGGCGGGCTCTATAACTATGGCTACACCTTC. This chain joins TRBV6-2 or TRBV6-3 and TRBJ1-2; TRBD1 is a possible D gene (5 bases). Looked up from germline, CDR1 is MNHEY and CDR2 is SVGEGT. The CDR3 has 16 amino acids. With 6 bases removed from V and 1 base from J, the gap between germline ends came to 18 bases.

This clonotype has just a few counts. DNA for the CDR3: TGTGCCAGCAGTTTGGGACGAGCCGTGTATGGCTACACCTTC. As protein: CASSLGRAVYGYTF. The rearrangement joins TRBV12-3 or TRBV12-4 to TRBJ1-2; tentative D call: TRBD1 (5 bases). The CDR3 is made up of 14 amino acids. Trimming left V 3 bases short and J 5 bases short, with 13 bases between.

The chain joins TRBV7-9 to TRBJ2-3; D unclear. The V gene lost 2 bases and the J gene lost 4 bases, with 7 bases spanning the gap. This CDR3 is 13 amino acids long. In germline, CDR1 is SEHNR, CDR2 FQNEAQ (reference sequence). DNA of the CDR3: TGTGCCAGCAGCTTAAGCACAGCAGATACGCAGTATTTT. Protein product: CASSLSTADTQYF.

This chain connects TRBV29-1 to TRBJ1-6, with D perhaps matching TRBD1 (6 bases). V dropped 6 bases and J dropped 14 bases, with 20 bases sitting between them. Looked up from germline, CDR1 is SQVTM and CDR2 is ANQGSEA. There are 13 residues in the CDR3. The CDR3 DNA reads as TGCAGCGTGGGGAACTTGGACAGTAGTACCCTCCACTTT. Protein product: CSVGNLDSSTLHF. The whole variable domain, remainder taken from reference TRBV29-1 and TRBJ1-6, is SAVISQKPSRDICQRGTSLTIQCQVDSQVTMMFWYRQQPGQSLTLIATANQGSEATYESGFVIDKFPISRPNLTFSTLTVSNMSPEDSSIYLCSVGNLDSSTLHFGNGTRLTVT.